Below, 31 T cell receptor beta chains from the same sample are listed, as sequenced in a study of radiotherapy plus CTLA-4 blockade in lung cancer. Assay: immunoSEQ multiplex PCR; the TCRdb copy retains only in-frame clones and omits some. The data hold under 40,000 clones, with around 70% observed a single time. This sample comprised peripheral blood, obtained from a patient treated with radiotherapy plus ipilimumab. The origin of the receptors is a human donor with non-small cell lung cancer who had stable disease on radiotherapy plus ipilimumab.

The chain uses TRBV28 and TRBJ1-1; D gene uncertain. CDR3 length: 14 residues. Per the germline V gene, CDR1 is MDHEN and CDR2 is SYDVKM. Trimming removed 2 bases from V and 0 bases from J, with 7 bases in between. CDR3 sequence: CASSLVRMNTEAFF. As DNA, the CDR3 is TGTGCCAGCAGTTTAGTGCGGATGAACACTGAAGCTTTCTTT.

With regard to this clone: The same CDR3 also results from other DNA sequences found in this sample. The chain couples TRBV28 to TRBJ2-7; no clear D. V lost 3 bases and J 1 base, leaving 7 bases between the germline ends. Germline lookup yields CDR1 MDHEN and CDR2 SYDVKM. The CDR3 consists of 13 residues. CDR3 amino acids: CASSLADSYEQYF. The CDR3 coding sequence is TGTGCCAGCAGTTTGGCAGATTCCTACGAGCAGTACTTC.

The chain employs TRBV6-6 and TRBJ2-1; no clear D gene. This CDR3 contains 16 residues. CDR1 MNHNY and CDR2 SVGAGI come from the germline V gene (reference sequence). Trimming took 2 bases from V and 0 from J, leaving 11 bases between them. The CDR3 sequence is CASSYLRQVSYNEQFF. CDR3 in DNA: TGTGCCAGCAGTTACCTCCGGCAGGTCTCCTACAATGAGCAGTTCTTC.

This chain uses TRBV7-2 with TRBJ2-7, with 10 bases identical to TRBD1. V trimming: 1 base; J trimming: 0 bases; junction bases outside the gene matches: 9. This CDR3 spans 18 amino acids. The germline CDR1 and CDR2 sequences are SGHTA and FQGNSA. CDR3 residues: CASSLVPGQGSGSYEQYF. The CDR3 DNA sequence: TGTGCCAGCAGCTTAGTCCCGGGACAGGGGTCAGGCTCCTACGAGCAGTACTTC.

This chain links TRBV30 with TRBJ2-3; 9 nucleotides match TRBD2. The germline gives CDR1 GTSNPN, CDR2 SVGIG (reference sequence). This CDR3 comprises 15 residues. V was pared by 3 bases and J by 6 bases, with 10 bases of the junction left unmatched. In nucleotides, the CDR3 is TGTGCCTGGAGAAATCTAGCGGGAAGGGGGGATACGCAGTATTTT. Translation gives CAWRNLAGRGDTQYF.

This sequence joins TRBV9 and TRBJ2-3, with no clear D. CDR1 is SGDLS, CDR2 YYNGEE, per germline. CDR3 length: 15 residues. Trimming stripped 0 bases from V and 12 bases from J, with 20 bases between. CDR3 sequence reads: CASSVGRQDLFRQYF. CDR3 bases: TGTGCCAGCAGCGTAGGCCGACAAGACCTCTTCCGTCAGTATTTT.

By proportion, this clone is medium-sized. The rearrangement uses TRBV9 and TRBJ2-1; 11 bases are a match to TRBD2. CDR3 length equals 15 residues. CDR1 is SGDLS and CDR2 is YYNGEE in the germline V gene. V lost 2 bases, J lost 6 bases, and 4 bases stayed unmatched. As DNA, the CDR3 is TGTGCCAGCAGCGTTAGCGGGAGGGGAGGCAATGAGCAGTTCTTC. Its translation: CASSVSGRGGNEQFF.

The gene calls are TRBV28 and TRBJ2-5; D uncertain. Germline values: CDR1 MDHEN, CDR2 SYDVKM. The CDR3 sequence is 14 residues long. Trimming removed 10 bases from V and 0 bases from J, with 15 bases in between. CDR3 in DNA: TGTGCCACCCGGATCGGAGACTACCAAGAGACCCAGTACTTC. It encodes CATRIGDYQETQYF.

V gene TRBV6-1 combines with J gene TRBJ2-5, with 12 nucleotides matching TRBD2. CDR1 is MNHNS and CDR2 is SASEGT in the germline V gene. The junction had 3 bases not matched to a gene; V was cut back by 4 bases and J by 3 bases. The CDR3 runs 15 residues. Here the CDR3 DNA reads TGTGCCAGCAGTGCATGGACTAGCGGGGAAGAGACCCAGTACTTC. This codes for CASSAWTSGEETQYF.

CDR3 in amino acids: CASGLFRGALENYGYTF. CDR3 DNA: TGTGCTAGTGGTTTGTTTCGGGGGGCATTGGAAAACTATGGCTACACCTTC. This rearrangement joins TRBV12-5 to TRBJ1-2; possible D gene TRBD1, 6 bases. Trimming stripped 2 bases from V and 2 bases from J, with 18 bases between. The CDR3 runs 17 residues. Looked up from germline, CDR1 is LGHNT and CDR2 is FRNRAP. Supplemented by reference TRBV12-5 and TRBJ1-2, the full variable domain reads DARVTQTPRHKVTEMGQEVTMRCQPILGHNTVFWYRQTMMQGLELLAYFRNRAPLDDSGMPKDRFSAEMPDATLATLKIQPSEPRDSAVYFCASGLFRGALENYGYTFGSGTRLTVV.

This clone came up a few times. The chain recombines TRBV7-2 with TRBJ2-3; D possibly corresponds to TRBD2 (5 bases). V lost 5 bases and J 5 bases, leaving 14 bases between the germline ends. Germline V lookup: CDR1 SGHTA, CDR2 FQGNSA. The CDR3 totals 14 residues. CDR3 coding DNA: TGTGCCAGCAGCCCGCCCGGGGTTGAAGATACGCAGTATTTT. Encoded protein: CASSPPGVEDTQYF.

There are a few counts of this clone. The J gene is TRBJ2-7, the V gene TRBV5-1, with a tentative D call TRBD1 (6 bases). The CDR3 totals 13 residues. Per germline, CDR1 SGHRS and CDR2 YFSETQ. V lost 3 bases and J lost 1, with 8 bases in between. The CDR3 nucleotides are TGCGCCAGCAGCTCCCAGGGGTCCTACGAGCAGTACTTC. Its translation is CASSSQGSYEQYF.

This clone has only one observation. CDR3 sequence (DNA): TGCGCCAGCAGCTTGGGGGCGGGTACGGTGGATGAGCAGTTCTTC. It specifies CASSLGAGTVDEQFF. The V call is TRBV5-1, the J call TRBJ2-1, with a tentative D call TRBD2 (5 bases). This CDR3 has 15 residues. Germline loops: CDR1 SGHRS, CDR2 YFSETQ. Between the trimmed V and J ends, which lost 0 bases and 8 bases, there was a span of 15 bases.

The chain carries TRBV19 and TRBJ2-7; D is tentatively TRBD1 or TRBD2 (5 bases each). Germline loops: CDR1 LNHDA, CDR2 SQIVND (reference sequence). This CDR3 spans 13 amino acids. Trimming left V 7 bases short and J 5 bases short, with 15 bases between. CDR3: CASNQGKTNEQYF. In DNA, the CDR3 is TGTGCCAGTAATCAGGGTAAGACTAACGAGCAGTACTTC. Together with reference TRBV19 and TRBJ2-7, the CDR3 gives the full variable domain: DGGITQSPKYLFRKEGQNVTLSCEQNLNHDAMYWYRQDPGQGLRLIYYSQIVNDFQKGDIAEGYSVSREKKESFPLTVTSAQKNPTAFYLCASNQGKTNEQYFGPGTRLTVT.

V and J are TRBV25-1 and TRBJ2-5, with D possibly called TRBD1 or TRBD2 (7 bases each). Gene TRBJ2-7 matches the end of the DNA better, so the J call may be wrong. The CDR3 has 17 amino acids. Germline V CDR1 and CDR2: MGHDK, SYGVNS. CDR3 DNA sequence: TGTGCCAGCAGTGAATATGGCAGGGGGAGGGTGTCCTACGAGCAGTACTTC. It is translated as CASSEYGRGRVSYEQYF.

J is TRBJ2-3 and V is TRBV2, with TRBD1 matching over 7 bases. V shed 8 bases and J 5 bases; nucleotides not matched to a gene: 10. The CDR3 is 14 amino acids. Germline V gene data show CDR1 as SNHLY and CDR2 as FYNNEI. Here the CDR3 reads CASLGQALGDTQYF. In nucleotides, the CDR3 is TGTGCCAGCCTAGGACAGGCCCTCGGAGATACGCAGTATTTT. The whole variable domain, remainder taken from reference TRBV2 and TRBJ2-3, is EPEVTQTPSHQVTQMGQEVILRCVPISNHLYFYWYRQILGQKVEFLVSFYNNEISEKSEIFDDQFSVERPDGSNFTLKIRSTKLEDSAMYFCASLGQALGDTQYFGPGTRLTVL.

This clone was observed a few times. The rearrangement links TRBV14 to TRBJ2-7; 7 bases line up with TRBD2. After removal of 1 base from V and 4 bases from J, the junction contained 13 bases not matched to a gene. Germline lookup yields CDR1 SGHDN and CDR2 FVKESK. This CDR3 is 17 amino acids long. In DNA form, the CDR3 reads TGTGCCAGCAGCCAAGTGGGAGCGGGACTCGGACAATACGAGCAGTACTTC. Its protein is CASSQVGAGLGQYEQYF.

The chain carries TRBV11-2 and TRBJ2-5; D is possibly TRBD1 (6 bases). Looked up from germline, CDR1 is SGHAT and CDR2 is FQNNGV. The CDR3 has 14 residues. V lost 5 bases and J 5 bases, leaving 15 bases between the germline ends. CDR3 bases: TGTGCCAGCAGCGAGTTGGGGGCGAGGGAGACCCAGTACTTC. This encodes CASSELGARETQYF.

The CDR3 DNA is TGTGCCAGCAGCTCCCTCATTAAGGACGAGCAGTACTTC. Amino acid sequence: CASSSLIKDEQYF. This sequence joins TRBV11-3 and TRBJ2-7; D is uncertain. The CDR3 has 13 amino acids. Trimming cost V 4 bases and J 5 bases, with 12 bases left between them. Looked up from germline, CDR1 is SGHNT and CDR2 is YENEEA.

The CDR3 protein is CASSPGFGQPQHF. The CDR3 DNA sequence: TGTGCCAGCAGCCCGGGGTTTGGACAGCCCCAGCATTTT. The chain combines TRBV6-5 with TRBJ1-5, with unresolved D. Between the trimmed V and J ends, which lost 6 bases and 7 bases, there was a span of 13 bases. Germline CDR1 MNHEY, CDR2 SVGAGI. This CDR3 region has 13 residues.

The chain carries TRBV6-1 and TRBJ1-1; TRBD1 is a possible D gene (5 bases). Germline-derived CDR1 and CDR2 are MNHNS and SASEGT. Trimming left V 2 bases short and J 4 bases short, with 8 bases between. The CDR3 has 13 residues. The CDR3 nucleotides read TGTGCCAGCAGTGAAAGGGGATCCACTGAAGCTTTCTTT. This codes for CASSERGSTEAFF.

The V call is TRBV15, the J call TRBJ2-1; weak D call: TRBD2 (5 bases). The germline V gene has CDR1 LNHNV and CDR2 YYDKDF (reference sequence). This CDR3 is built from 12 residues. The V and J ends lost 5 bases and 9 bases respectively, with 11 bases between them. CDR3 region: CATSVGSGEQFF. CDR3 DNA sequence: TGTGCCACCAGCGTGGGGAGCGGTGAGCAGTTCTTC.

This chain uses TRBV6-5 with TRBJ2-2; D is perhaps TRBD1 or TRBD2 (5 bases each). CDR3 size: 14 residues. V lost 4 bases and J lost 0, with 6 bases in between. Germline CDR1 is MNHEY and CDR2 is SVGAGI. CDR3: CASSLGPNTGELFF. The CDR3 bases are TGTGCCAGCAGTTTGGGACCGAACACCGGGGAGCTGTTTTTT.

J is TRBJ2-3 and V is TRBV7-2; D ambiguous. CDR1 is SGHTA and CDR2 is FQGNSA in the germline V gene. The CDR3 runs 11 residues. The V gene lost 2 bases and the J gene lost 4 bases, with 1 base spanning the gap. The CDR3 loop reads CASSLSDTQYF. The CDR3, as DNA: TGTGCCAGCAGCTTATCAGATACGCAGTATTTT.

This chain connects TRBV6-5 to TRBJ1-1, with D uncertain. The V gene lost 0 bases and the J gene lost 7 bases, with 9 bases spanning the gap. The germline V gene has CDR1 MNHEY and CDR2 SVGAGI. The CDR3 covers 13 residues. The CDR3 reads CASSYSGQVEAFF. The DNA for the CDR3 is TGTGCCAGCAGTTACTCTGGGCAGGTTGAAGCTTTCTTT.

In this sample, this clone turned up a few times. The CDR3 region is CASSPLLYNEQFF. For the CDR3, the DNA is TGTGCCAGCTCACCCCTTTTGTACAATGAGCAGTTCTTC. This chain uses TRBV18 with TRBJ2-1; D remains ambiguous. The CDR3 length is 13 residues. CDR1 KGHSH and CDR2 LQKENI come from the germline V gene. The V gene lost 3 bases and the J gene lost 4 bases, with 7 bases spanning the gap.

This clone is labeled as medium-sized (0.01 to 0.1%). DNA of the CDR3: TGTGCCAGCAGCTTAAGAACGGGTGGCTCCTACAATGAGCAGTTCTTC. It yields the protein CASSLRTGGSYNEQFF. The chain employs TRBV7-6 and TRBJ2-1; D call uncertain. Germline V gene sequence: CDR1 SGHVS, CDR2 FNYEAQ. CDR3 size: 16 residues. The ends were cut back, 2 bases at V and 0 bases at J, with 11 bases in the middle.

The V and J genes are TRBV5-5 and TRBJ2-7; 9 bases are a match to TRBD1. The CDR3 length is 15 residues. V dropped 1 base and J dropped 5; count of bases not matched to a gene: 7. CDR1 and CDR2 from the germline V gene are SGHKS and YYEKEE (reference sequence). In DNA form, the CDR3 reads TGTGCCAGCAGCTTGACAGGGGGCAATGGCAACGAGCAGTACTTC. It yields the protein CASSLTGGNGNEQYF. Using reference TRBV5-5 and TRBJ2-7 for the parts outside the CDR3, the full variable domain is DAGVTQSPTHLIKTRGQQVTLRCSPISGHKSVSWYQQVLGQGPQFIFQYYEKEERGRGNFPDRFSARQFPNYSSELNVNALLLGDSALYLCASSLTGGNGNEQYFGPGTRLTVT.

This sequence joins TRBV5-1 and TRBJ1-1; unclear D gene. V dropped 7 bases and J dropped 1 base, with 11 bases sitting between them. From germline, CDR1 is SGHRS and CDR2 YFSETQ. The CDR3 runs 13 residues. CDR3 in DNA: TGCGCCAGCTACCTATTTGGGAACACTGAAGCTTTCTTT. Encoded protein: CASYLFGNTEAFF.

The chain joins TRBV5-1 to TRBJ2-3, with D possibly being TRBD1 (6 bases). V gave up 0 bases and J gave up 3 bases, with 14 bases separating them. Looked up from germline, CDR1 is SGHRS and CDR2 is YFSETQ. This CDR3 is 16 amino acids long. The DNA of the CDR3 is TGCGCCAGCAGCTTGGTAGCGACAGGAATTACAGATACGCAGTATTTT. Encoded protein: CASSLVATGITDTQYF.

As regards this clone: Different DNA sequences within this sample yield the same CDR3. The J gene is TRBJ2-7, the V gene TRBV5-1; D is perhaps TRBD1 (6 bases). Germline V gene data show CDR1 as SGHRS and CDR2 as YFSETQ. V gave up 4 bases and J gave up 3 bases, with 8 bases separating them. The CDR3 covers 12 residues. The CDR3 here is CASSTTGYEQYF. CDR3 in DNA: TGCGCCAGCAGCACGACAGGCTACGAGCAGTACTTC. Full variable domain (missing parts from reference TRBV5-1 and TRBJ2-7): KAGVTQTPRYLIKTRGQQVTLSCSPISGHRSVSWYQQTPGQGLQFLFEYFSETQRNKGNFPGRFSGRQFSNSRSEMNVSTLELGDSALYLCASSTTGYEQYFGPGTRLTVT.